The next 6 T cell receptor beta chains were all read from a single sample in a study of blood T cells in healthy people across ages. The use of a sample-barcoded 5' primer and a J-beta primer mix characterized a second PCR of about 7 to 12 cycles. TCRdb re-called the 5' RACE reads through MiXCR, storing one row per CDR3 protein. The table includes around 1,000,000 distinct CDR3 sequences, under 30% detected once. These data are also associated with another study on T cells of mothers and their children.

The sample comprised blood. These TCRs come from a girl aged 2-9 years in good health.

In this sample, this clonotype turned up many times. The V and J genes are TRBV20-1 and TRBJ1-3, with no clear D. The ends were cut back, 3 bases at V and 2 bases at J, with 5 bases in the middle. The CDR3 consists of 12 residues. Germline values: CDR1 DFQATT, CDR2 SNEGSKA (reference sequence). Here the CDR3 DNA reads TGCAGTGCTAGTAGGACTGGAAACACCATATATTTT. This codes for CSASRTGNTIYF.

This clonotype came up a few times. The rearrangement uses TRBV7-2 and TRBJ2-7, with TRBD2 as a possible D gene (6 bases). Trimming cost V 5 bases and J 1 base, with 12 bases left between them. The CDR3 runs to 14 residues. CDR1 and CDR2 (germline): SGHTA, FQGNSA. The DNA for the CDR3 is TGTGCCAGCAGCGATACGGGACTTTCCTACGAGCAGTACTTC. Its protein is CASSDTGLSYEQYF.

Of note for this clonotype: The germline gene is not matched at one end of the junction; a read error may be the cause. V usage is TRBV9 and J usage is TRBJ2-5; D remains ambiguous. Germline lookup yields CDR1 SGDLS and CDR2 YYNGEE. The CDR3 spans 14 residues. CDR3 bases: TGTGCCAGCAGCGTAGGAGTCCATCAAGAGACCCAGCACTTC. Translating it yields CASSVGVHQETQHF.

The chain uses TRBV28 and TRBJ2-1, with D perhaps matching TRBD2 (6 bases). V was shortened by 4 bases and J by 2 bases, with 9 bases between the two germline ends. This CDR3 spans 14 amino acids. Germline CDR1 MDHEN, CDR2 SYDVKM. The CDR3 loop is CASSWRGTYNEQFF. The CDR3 coding sequence is TGTGCCAGCAGTTGGAGGGGAACCTACAATGAGCAGTTCTTC. The variable domain in full, with the rest retrieved from reference TRBV28 and TRBJ2-1, is DVKVTQSSRYLVKRTGEKVFLECVQDMDHENMFWYRQDPGLGLRLIYFSYDVKMKEKGDIPEGYSVSREKKERFSLILESASTNQTSMYLCASSWRGTYNEQFFGPGTRLTVL.

This clonotype has just a few counts. V usage is TRBV5-5 and J usage is TRBJ2-7; D is undetermined. The germline gives CDR1 SGHKS, CDR2 YYEKEE (reference sequence). The CDR3 runs 13 residues. The ends were cut back, 3 bases at V and 3 bases at J, with 10 bases in the middle. CDR3 protein: CASSSFSIYEQYF. CDR3 in DNA: TGTGCCAGCAGCTCATTCTCAATCTACGAGCAGTACTTC. Based on the CDR3 plus reference TRBV5-5 and TRBJ2-7, the full variable domain is DAGVTQSPTHLIKTRGQQVTLRCSPISGHKSVSWYQQVLGQGPQFIFQYYEKEERGRGNFPDRFSARQFPNYSSELNVNALLLGDSALYLCASSSFSIYEQYFGPGTRLTVT.

The rearrangement links TRBV5-1 to TRBJ1-1; a weak D match, TRBD1 (6 bases). CDR3 length equals 15 residues. Germline CDR1 and CDR2: SGHRS and YFSETQ. V lost 0 bases and J lost 5, with 14 bases in between. CDR3 DNA: TGCGCCAGCAGCTTGGCCCGGGGGGCAGGGACTGAAGCTTTCTTT. This gives the protein CASSLARGAGTEAFF.